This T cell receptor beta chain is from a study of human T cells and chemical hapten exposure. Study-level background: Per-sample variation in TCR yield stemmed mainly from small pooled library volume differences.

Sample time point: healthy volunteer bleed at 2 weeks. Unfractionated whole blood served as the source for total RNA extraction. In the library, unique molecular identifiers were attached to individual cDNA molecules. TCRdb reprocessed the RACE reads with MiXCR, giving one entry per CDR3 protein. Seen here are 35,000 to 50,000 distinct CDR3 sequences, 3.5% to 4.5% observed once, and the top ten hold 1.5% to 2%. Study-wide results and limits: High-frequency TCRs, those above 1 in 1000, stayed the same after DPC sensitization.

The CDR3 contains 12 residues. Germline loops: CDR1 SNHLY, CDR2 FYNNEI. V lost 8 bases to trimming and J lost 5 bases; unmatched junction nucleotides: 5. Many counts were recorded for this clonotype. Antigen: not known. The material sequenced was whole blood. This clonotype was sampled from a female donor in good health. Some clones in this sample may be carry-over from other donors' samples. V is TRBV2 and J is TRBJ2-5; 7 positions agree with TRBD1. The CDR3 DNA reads TGTGCCAGCGAGGGGGCGGGTGAGACCCAGTACTTC. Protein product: CASEGAGETQYF.